This T cell receptor beta chain was identified in a study of T cell repertoires in cytomegalovirus infection. Points from the study as a whole: Dominating the ex vivo response were HLA-C-restricted CMV-specific TCR beta clonotypes.

This CDR3 contains 15 residues. CDR1 is MRHNA, CDR2 SNTAGT, per germline. With 4 bases clipped from V and 6 bases from J, the junction kept 4 bases outside the gene matches. MiXCR, run by TCRdb on the reads, gives a single entry per CDR3 protein. The sample has 740,000 or so distinct CDR3 sequences; less than 40% are singletons. This clonotype was seen many times. The antigen is not known. This receptor was obtained from a human donor in good health (CMV status not recorded). Some clones in this sample may be carry-over from other donors' samples. V gene TRBV6-4 combines with J gene TRBJ2-3; 13 nucleotides line up with TRBD2. Material for sequencing was PBMCs. CDR3 region: CASSGTSGGADTQYF. For the CDR3, the DNA is TGTGCCAGCAGTGGTACTAGCGGGGGGGCCGATACGCAGTATTTT.